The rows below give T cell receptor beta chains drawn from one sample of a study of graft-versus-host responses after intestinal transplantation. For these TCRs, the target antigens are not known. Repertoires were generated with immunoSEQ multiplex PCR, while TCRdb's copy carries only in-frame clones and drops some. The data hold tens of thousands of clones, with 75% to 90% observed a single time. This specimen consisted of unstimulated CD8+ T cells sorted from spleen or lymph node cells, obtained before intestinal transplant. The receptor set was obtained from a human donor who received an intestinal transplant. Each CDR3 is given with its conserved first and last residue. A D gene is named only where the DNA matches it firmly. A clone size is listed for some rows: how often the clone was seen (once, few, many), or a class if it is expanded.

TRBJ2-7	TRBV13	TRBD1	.	TGTGCCAGCAGCACTAGGGGACAGGGCTACGAGCAGTACTTC	CASSTRGQGYEQYF
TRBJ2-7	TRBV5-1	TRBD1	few	TGCGCCAGCAGCTTGGGGCCAGGGGGATACGAGCAGTACTTC	CASSLGPGGYEQYF
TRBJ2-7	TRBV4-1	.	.	TGCGCCAGCAGCCAGAAGGGGACCTACGAGCAGTACTTC	CASSQKGTYEQYF
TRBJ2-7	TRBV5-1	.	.	TGCGCCAGCAGCACGAAAGACTACGAGCAGTACTTC	CASSTKDYEQYF
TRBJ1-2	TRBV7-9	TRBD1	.	TGTGCCAGCAGCCCTGGGACAGGGCATGGCTACACCTTC	CASSPGTGHGYTF
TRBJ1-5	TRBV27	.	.	TGTGCCAGCAGCAAGGGCAAACGGGAGGCTGGTCAGCCCCAGCATTTT	CASSKGKREAGQPQHF
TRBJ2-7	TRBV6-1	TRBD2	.	TGTGCCAGCAGTGACCGCGGGAGTATCTACTACGAGCAGTACTTC	CASSDRGSIYYEQYF
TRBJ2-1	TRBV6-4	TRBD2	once	TGTGCCATCCCCCCGGGGGGGACGAGCTCCTACAATGAGCAGTTCTTC	CAIPPGGTSSYNEQFF
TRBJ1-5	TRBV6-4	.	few	TGTGCCAGCAGTAGCAACAGCAATCAGCCCCAGCATTTT	CASSSNSNQPQHF
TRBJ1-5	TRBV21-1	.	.	TGTGCCAGCAGCAAAGGAGGACAGGGGGAAAATCAGCCCCAGCATTTT	CASSKGGQGENQPQHF
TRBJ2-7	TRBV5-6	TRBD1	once	TGTGCCAGCAGCTTGGGGGACAGGGACTACGAGCAGTACTTC	CASSLGDRDYEQYF
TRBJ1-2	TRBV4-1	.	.	TGCGCCAGCAGCCAACCGGGCCGAGGACCGTCTGGCTATGGCTACACCTTC	CASSQPGRGPSGYGYTF
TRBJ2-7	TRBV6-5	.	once	TGTGCCAGCAGTGAACTGGAGGGAGGGGGGGAGCAGTACTTC	CASSELEGGGEQYF
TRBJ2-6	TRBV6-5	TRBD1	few	TGTGCCAGCAGCCAGACAGGGTCTGGGGCCAACGTCCTGACTTTC	CASSQTGSGANVLTF
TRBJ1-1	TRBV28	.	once	TGTGCCAGCATATGGAAGGGGTGGGGAAGGACTGAAGCTTTCTTT	CASIWKGWGRTEAFF
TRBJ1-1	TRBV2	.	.	TGTGCCAGCCCGCTGGCGAACCGAGGGGACACTGAAGCTTTCTTT	CASPLANRGDTEAFF
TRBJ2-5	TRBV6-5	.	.	TGTGCCAGCAGTTACCCTCGGGGACAAGAGACCCAGTACTTC	CASSYPRGQETQYF